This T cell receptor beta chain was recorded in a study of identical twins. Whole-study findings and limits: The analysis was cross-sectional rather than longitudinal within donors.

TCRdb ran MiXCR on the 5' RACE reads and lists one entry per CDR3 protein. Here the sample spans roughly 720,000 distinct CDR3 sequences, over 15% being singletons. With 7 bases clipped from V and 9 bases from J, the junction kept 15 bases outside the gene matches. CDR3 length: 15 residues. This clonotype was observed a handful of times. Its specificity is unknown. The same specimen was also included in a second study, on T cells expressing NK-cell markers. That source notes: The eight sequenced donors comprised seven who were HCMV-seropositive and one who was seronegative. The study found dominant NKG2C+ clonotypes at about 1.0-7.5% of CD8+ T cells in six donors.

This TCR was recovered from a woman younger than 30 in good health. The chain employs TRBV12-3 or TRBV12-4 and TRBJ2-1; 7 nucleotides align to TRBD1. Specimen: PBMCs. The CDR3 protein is CASTRGQRIGGEQFF. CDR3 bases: TGTGCCAGCACCCGGGGACAGCGGATTGGGGGTGAGCAGTTCTTC.